The clone carrying this T cell receptor beta chain was counted ten times or more. Its antigen is unidentified. CDR1 and CDR2 (germline): PRHDT, FYEKMQ (reference sequence). The germline V and J ends were trimmed by 4 bases and 4 bases, with 14 bases remaining between them. The CDR3 covers 15 residues. This record comes from a study of T cells in Graves' hyperthyroidism and ophthalmopathy. Study results and caveats: Most expanded thyroid clonotypes above 0.001 recurred in blood.

Regions amplified from RNA transcripts were the TCR beta CDR3 regions. During a first-round RT-PCR of the TCR CDR3, the HTBI primer set was used. TCRdb fed the multiplex PCR reads into MiXCR, producing one record per CDR3 protein. The table records about 500,000 distinct CDR3 sequences, approximately 16% of them present only once. Material: blood. The chain links TRBV13 to TRBJ2-1, with D possibly TRBD1 on 5 matching bases. The sequence was collected from a woman aged 25 to 39 with Graves' ophthalmopathy. CDR3 sequence: CASSYDSDGYNEQFF. The CDR3 DNA reads TGTGCCAGCAGCTATGACAGCGATGGATACAATGAGCAGTTCTTC.